This T cell receptor (beta chain) was captured by sequencing in a study of blood T cell repertoires in COVID-19. At the level of the study: Nucleic acid was either cDNA or gDNA, and it came from T cells, B-cell-depleted T cells, or PBMCs.

In assigning cohorts, the study relied on participant-reported clinical history. For recovered donors of Cohort 3, there were two negative PCRs, clearance, or symptom resolution. Sequenced by immunoSEQ multiplex PCR; TCRdb stores in-frame clones only, minus some. The table has hundreds of thousands of clones, roughly 88% seen once. V lost 2 bases, J lost 0 bases, and 4 bases stayed unmatched. The CDR3 totals 16 residues. CDR1 is ENHRY, CDR2 SYGVKD, per germline. The TCR originated in a man aged 25 to 40 who had recovered from COVID-19. The rearrangement links TRBV10-3 to TRBJ2-5; 9 bases fit TRBD2. Material for sequencing was PBMCs or T cells enriched from blood (not recorded which). CDR3 coding DNA: TGTGCCATCAGTGAGGGGGCTAGCGGGGACCAAGAGACCCAGTACTTC. Translated: CAISEGASGDQETQYF.